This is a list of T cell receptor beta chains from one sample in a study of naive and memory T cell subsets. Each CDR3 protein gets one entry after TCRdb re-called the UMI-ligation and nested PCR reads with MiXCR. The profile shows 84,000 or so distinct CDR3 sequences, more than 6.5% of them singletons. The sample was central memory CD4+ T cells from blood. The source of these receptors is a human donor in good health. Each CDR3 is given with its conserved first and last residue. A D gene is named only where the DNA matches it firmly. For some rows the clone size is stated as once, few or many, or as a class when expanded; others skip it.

CDR3nt: TGTGCCAGCAGTAGTACAGGGAGTGAGCAGTTCTTC
CDR3aa: CASSSTGSEQFF
abundance: many
j_gene: TRBJ2-1
v_gene: TRBV6-2/TRBV6-3
d_gene: -

CDR3nt: TGTGCCAGCAGCCAAGGTGCCCCTTACAATGAGCAGTTCTTC
CDR3aa: CASSQGAPYNEQFF
abundance: -
j_gene: TRBJ2-1
v_gene: TRBV14
d_gene: -

CDR3nt: TGCGCCAGCAGCCAGGGGGACTATGGCTACACCTTC
CDR3aa: CASSQGDYGYTF
abundance: few
j_gene: TRBJ1-2
v_gene: TRBV5-1
d_gene: TRBD1

CDR3nt: TGCGCCAGCAGGATACAGGGGGCGCGTTACAATGAGCAGTTCTTC
CDR3aa: CASRIQGARYNEQFF
abundance: -
j_gene: TRBJ2-1
v_gene: TRBV5-1
d_gene: TRBD1

CDR3nt: TGTGCCAGCAGTACTAGTTGGCCGTCTAGCACAGATACGCAGTATTTT
CDR3aa: CASSTSWPSSTDTQYF
abundance: many
j_gene: TRBJ2-3
v_gene: TRBV2
d_gene: -

CDR3nt: TGTGCCAGCAGCTTACGGGGACAGGGGGGACAGTTTTGGGCCAACGTCCTGACTTTC
CDR3aa: CASSLRGQGGQFWANVLTF
abundance: -
j_gene: TRBJ2-6
v_gene: TRBV7-2
d_gene: TRBD1

CDR3nt: TGTGCCAGCAGTTACTCTCCTAACCGGGGTCAGCCCCAGCATTTT
CDR3aa: CASSYSPNRGQPQHF
abundance: many
j_gene: TRBJ1-5
v_gene: TRBV6-2/TRBV6-3
d_gene: -

CDR3nt: TGCAGTGCTAGATCGGGACTAGCGGGAAGATCCGAGCAGTACTTC
CDR3aa: CSARSGLAGRSEQYF
abundance: many
j_gene: TRBJ2-7
v_gene: TRBV20-1
d_gene: TRBD2

CDR3nt: TGTGCCAGCAGTCGATCCGAGGCAGATACGCAGTATTTT
CDR3aa: CASSRSEADTQYF
abundance: -
j_gene: TRBJ2-3
v_gene: TRBV12-3/TRBV12-4
d_gene: -

CDR3nt: TGTGCCAGCAGAACACCCACAGGGCATGGTAATGAGCAGTTCTTC
CDR3aa: CASRTPTGHGNEQFF
abundance: many
j_gene: TRBJ2-1
v_gene: TRBV28
d_gene: -

CDR3nt: TGTGCCACCGGGACAGGAGAGAACACTGAAGCTTTCTTT
CDR3aa: CATGTGENTEAFF
abundance: -
j_gene: TRBJ1-1
v_gene: TRBV10-3
d_gene: TRBD1

CDR3nt: TGTGCCAGTAGTACCCCGGGGGACTCTAACTATGGCTACACCTTC
CDR3aa: CASSTPGDSNYGYTF
abundance: few
j_gene: TRBJ1-2
v_gene: TRBV19
d_gene: -

CDR3nt: TGTGCCAGCAGTTTACGTCACGATAGCAATCAGCCCCAGCATTTT
CDR3aa: CASSLRHDSNQPQHF
abundance: many
j_gene: TRBJ1-5
v_gene: TRBV12-3/TRBV12-4
d_gene: -

CDR3nt: TGTGCCAGCAGCTCGGGTCGGGGCCATGAGCAGTTCTTC
CDR3aa: CASSSGRGHEQFF
abundance: few
j_gene: TRBJ2-1
v_gene: TRBV11-3
d_gene: -

CDR3nt: TGTGCCAGCAGTTTTACTTTCGAACGGAACACTGAAGCTTTCTTT
CDR3aa: CASSFTFERNTEAFF
abundance: few
j_gene: TRBJ1-1
v_gene: TRBV12-3/TRBV12-4
d_gene: -

CDR3nt: TGCAGCGTTGGGTCGCCGAGGCGCTACAATGAGCAGTTCTTC
CDR3aa: CSVGSPRRYNEQFF
abundance: many
j_gene: TRBJ2-1
v_gene: TRBV29-1
d_gene: -

CDR3nt: TGTGCCAGCAGTTCCCCCTTTGGAGCGGCGAACCAAGAGACCCAGTACTTC
CDR3aa: CASSSPFGAANQETQYF
abundance: few
j_gene: TRBJ2-5
v_gene: TRBV27
d_gene: -

CDR3nt: TGTGCCAGCAGTTACGATGCTAGCGGGGCCCGCACAGATACGCAGTATTTT
CDR3aa: CASSYDASGARTDTQYF
abundance: many
j_gene: TRBJ2-3
v_gene: TRBV6-2/TRBV6-3
d_gene: TRBD2

CDR3nt: TGTGCCAGCAGTTTACGAACCTCCGGGGATCGCGAGCAGTACTTC
CDR3aa: CASSLRTSGDREQYF
abundance: -
j_gene: TRBJ2-7
v_gene: TRBV27
d_gene: -

CDR3nt: TGCAGCCCGTGCATTATAAAGTCAGGATGGGAAGATACGCAGTATTTT
CDR3aa: CSPCIIKSGWEDTQYF
abundance: many
j_gene: TRBJ2-3
v_gene: TRBV29-1
d_gene: -

CDR3nt: TGCAGTGCTAGAGATTCCGGGGTAGCGGGGGGGCGAACAGATACGCAGTATTTT
CDR3aa: CSARDSGVAGGRTDTQYF
abundance: -
j_gene: TRBJ2-3
v_gene: TRBV20-1
d_gene: TRBD2

CDR3nt: TGTGCCAGCAGGAGGACAGGGGGACGTACCTACGAGCAGTACTTC
CDR3aa: CASRRTGGRTYEQYF
abundance: many
j_gene: TRBJ2-7
v_gene: TRBV14
d_gene: TRBD1

CDR3nt: TGTGCCAGCAGTCCCGGGAATACGCAGTATTTT
CDR3aa: CASSPGNTQYF
abundance: -
j_gene: TRBJ2-3
v_gene: TRBV14
d_gene: -

CDR3nt: TGTGCCAGCAGTACTAGGGGCCGTATCGGGGAGCTGTTTTTT
CDR3aa: CASSTRGRIGELFF
abundance: -
j_gene: TRBJ2-2
v_gene: TRBV11-3
d_gene: -

CDR3nt: TGTGCCAGCAGCTTAGAGCCGGTGACTGAAGCTTTCTTT
CDR3aa: CASSLEPVTEAFF
abundance: medium-sized
j_gene: TRBJ1-1
v_gene: TRBV7-2
d_gene: -

CDR3nt: TGTGCCAGCAGAAAGGGGCTGCCAAATGAGCAGTTCTTC
CDR3aa: CASRKGLPNEQFF
abundance: -
j_gene: TRBJ2-1
v_gene: TRBV6-5
d_gene: -

CDR3nt: TGCGCCAGCAGCTTGGGACTAGCGGTGGGTGTAGATACGCAGTATTTT
CDR3aa: CASSLGLAVGVDTQYF
abundance: -
j_gene: TRBJ2-3
v_gene: TRBV5-1
d_gene: TRBD2

CDR3nt: TGTGCCAGCAGTCTATACAGCGCCGCTAATTCACCCCTCCACTTT
CDR3aa: CASSLYSAANSPLHF
abundance: -
j_gene: TRBJ1-6
v_gene: TRBV27
d_gene: -

CDR3nt: TGTGCCAGCAGGGATGGCCGCTTCAATAATTCACCCCTCCACTTT
CDR3aa: CASRDGRFNNSPLHF
abundance: many
j_gene: TRBJ1-6
v_gene: TRBV6-2/TRBV6-3
d_gene: -

CDR3nt: TGCAGCGTTGAAGATCCGGGTTACCCGTACGAGCAGTACTTC
CDR3aa: CSVEDPGYPYEQYF
abundance: many
j_gene: TRBJ2-7
v_gene: TRBV29-1
d_gene: -

CDR3nt: TGCAGTGGAGGGCTGGGGAACAATGAGAAGTTCTTC
CDR3aa: CSGGLGNNEKFF
abundance: -
j_gene: TRBJ2-1
v_gene: TRBV20-1
d_gene: -

CDR3nt: TGTGCCAGCAGCCTTCCCACGGGGGGCTCTGGGGCCAACGTCCTGACTTTC
CDR3aa: CASSLPTGGSGANVLTF
abundance: many
j_gene: TRBJ2-6
v_gene: TRBV7-2
d_gene: TRBD2

CDR3nt: TGCAGTGCTAGACTAGTAGCGGGGGCCGCAGATACGCAGTATTTT
CDR3aa: CSARLVAGAADTQYF
abundance: -
j_gene: TRBJ2-3
v_gene: TRBV20-1
d_gene: TRBD2

CDR3nt: TGTGCCTGGAGGGAGGTGATGGGAAACACCATATATTTT
CDR3aa: CAWREVMGNTIYF
abundance: many
j_gene: TRBJ1-3
v_gene: TRBV30
d_gene: -

CDR3nt: TGCAGCGTAGGACGGACCCTTGACACTGAAGCTTTCTTT
CDR3aa: CSVGRTLDTEAFF
abundance: many
j_gene: TRBJ1-1
v_gene: TRBV29-1
d_gene: -

CDR3nt: TGTGCCAGCAGCCGGGACAGGGGGCGACAGCCCCAGCATTTT
CDR3aa: CASSRDRGRQPQHF
abundance: many
j_gene: TRBJ1-5
v_gene: TRBV12-3/TRBV12-4
d_gene: TRBD1

CDR3nt: TGTGCCAGCAGTCTCCTCGGGGGGGAGACCCAGTACTTC
CDR3aa: CASSLLGGETQYF
abundance: few
j_gene: TRBJ2-5
v_gene: TRBV7-2
d_gene: TRBD2

CDR3nt: TGTGCCAGCAGCCATATAGCGGGAGGAATTGAGACCCAGTACTTC
CDR3aa: CASSHIAGGIETQYF
abundance: many
j_gene: TRBJ2-5
v_gene: TRBV7-9
d_gene: TRBD2

CDR3nt: TGTGCCAGCAGTTTTAGGGGACAGGGGGCTCGAGCTTTCTTT
CDR3aa: CASSFRGQGARAFF
abundance: many
j_gene: TRBJ1-1
v_gene: TRBV12-3/TRBV12-4
d_gene: TRBD1

CDR3nt: TGTGCCAGCAGCTCTTCTCAGGGATTAGGCTACACCTTC
CDR3aa: CASSSSQGLGYTF
abundance: many
j_gene: TRBJ1-2
v_gene: TRBV7-2
d_gene: -

CDR3nt: TGTGCCAGCAGTACGGGTGTTCAGGGGACCCAGTACTTC
CDR3aa: CASSTGVQGTQYF
abundance: many
j_gene: TRBJ2-5
v_gene: TRBV7-6
d_gene: -

CDR3nt: TGTGCCACCAGGGCACTCCGGGACAGGGGGTATCGCAATCAGCCCCAGCATTTT
CDR3aa: CATRALRDRGYRNQPQHF
abundance: many
j_gene: TRBJ1-5
v_gene: TRBV24-1
d_gene: TRBD1

CDR3nt: TGTGCCAGCGGTGGGGAGTATCAGGCCCAGCATTTT
CDR3aa: CASGGEYQAQHF
abundance: many
j_gene: TRBJ1-5
v_gene: TRBV28
d_gene: -

CDR3nt: TGTGCCAGCAGCTTGACAGCTAATCAGCCCCAGCATTTT
CDR3aa: CASSLTANQPQHF
abundance: many
j_gene: TRBJ1-5
v_gene: TRBV9
d_gene: -

CDR3nt: TGTGCCAGCAGCGTTTATAGCGGGAGAAGCTCAGATACGCAGTATTTT
CDR3aa: CASSVYSGRSSDTQYF
abundance: many
j_gene: TRBJ2-3
v_gene: TRBV7-2
d_gene: TRBD2

CDR3nt: TGTGCCAGCAGTGAAAAGGCTAGCGGGGCTCGAAACATTCAGTACTTC
CDR3aa: CASSEKASGARNIQYF
abundance: many
j_gene: TRBJ2-4
v_gene: TRBV6-1
d_gene: TRBD2

CDR3nt: TGTGCCAGCAGCCAATATTTTGCGGGTGAGAACACTGAAGCTTTCTTT
CDR3aa: CASSQYFAGENTEAFF
abundance: many
j_gene: TRBJ1-1
v_gene: TRBV3-1
d_gene: -

CDR3nt: TGTGCCAGCAGTCCGACAGGGGGCAATCAGCCCCAGCATTTT
CDR3aa: CASSPTGGNQPQHF
abundance: many
j_gene: TRBJ1-5
v_gene: TRBV6-6
d_gene: TRBD1

CDR3nt: TGTGCCAGCAGCCAGGTTCAGGAGACCCAGTACTTC
CDR3aa: CASSQVQETQYF
abundance: many
j_gene: TRBJ2-5
v_gene: TRBV3-1
d_gene: -

CDR3nt: TGTGCCAGCAGCTTGGGACAGGGGTACGGAAACACCATATATTTT
CDR3aa: CASSLGQGYGNTIYF
abundance: many
j_gene: TRBJ1-3
v_gene: TRBV5-6
d_gene: TRBD1

CDR3nt: TGTGCCAGCAGCCCTTCGGACAAATTGAACACTGAAGCTTTCTTT
CDR3aa: CASSPSDKLNTEAFF
abundance: -
j_gene: TRBJ1-1
v_gene: TRBV3-1
d_gene: -

CDR3nt: TGTGCCAGCAGTCCCAACACAGGGGGAGCCACTGAAGCTTTCTTT
CDR3aa: CASSPNTGGATEAFF
abundance: many
j_gene: TRBJ1-1
v_gene: TRBV12-3/TRBV12-4
d_gene: TRBD1

CDR3nt: TGTGCCAGCAGCTCCGGACAGGTTGGAGGCTACACCTTC
CDR3aa: CASSSGQVGGYTF
abundance: few
j_gene: TRBJ1-2
v_gene: TRBV12-3/TRBV12-4
d_gene: TRBD1

CDR3nt: TGCAGTGCATCACAGGGTCAGGATGGCTACACCTTC
CDR3aa: CSASQGQDGYTF
abundance: many
j_gene: TRBJ1-2
v_gene: TRBV20-1
d_gene: -

CDR3nt: TGTGCCAGCTCCCTGGGGCCGGGACAGAGCAATGAGCAGTTCTTC
CDR3aa: CASSLGPGQSNEQFF
abundance: few
j_gene: TRBJ2-1
v_gene: TRBV18
d_gene: TRBD1

CDR3nt: TGCAGTGCTAGAAGAGCGAACACTGAAGCTTTCTTT
CDR3aa: CSARRANTEAFF
abundance: many
j_gene: TRBJ1-1
v_gene: TRBV20-1
d_gene: -

CDR3nt: TGTGCCAGCAAAGAAGCGGGGGGGACAGATACGCAGTATTTT
CDR3aa: CASKEAGGTDTQYF
abundance: -
j_gene: TRBJ2-3
v_gene: TRBV27
d_gene: TRBD2